The 27 T cell receptor beta chains given below trace back to one sample, sequenced in a study of beta chain features in type 1 diabetes. No antigen is known for these receptors. Regarding the study as a whole: People with Type 1 diabetes carried modestly yet significantly shorter TCRB CDR3s in all four CD4+ subsets.

The whole isolated RNA underwent reverse transcription, so sequencing captured expressed TCRB transcripts. Produced via immunoSEQ multiplex PCR; TCRdb's table is partial and in-frame only. The data contain 640,000 or so clones, 13% of them singletons. Specimen: naive CD4+ T cells from blood. All receptors come from a man younger than 30 with type 1 diabetes.

Only a few counts were recorded for this clone. The chain couples TRBV28 to TRBJ1-4; 7 positions agree with TRBD1. The CDR3 covers 14 residues. The J segment lost 7 bases and the V segment lost 5 bases, leaving 7 bases of the junction unmatched. CDR1 is MDHEN, CDR2 SYDVKM, per germline. The CDR3 DNA reads TGTGCCAGCAGTCAACAGGGGATCGCTGAAAAACTGTTTTTT. Translating it yields CASSQQGIAEKLFF.

This clone occurred a few times. The chain employs TRBV29-1 and TRBJ2-3; D may be TRBD2 (6 bases). V was pared by 4 bases and J by 3 bases, with 8 bases between. The CDR3 totals 12 residues. From germline, CDR1 is SQVTM and CDR2 ANQGSEA. CDR3 sequence: CSVAGVTDTQYF. In DNA, the CDR3 is TGCAGCGTTGCGGGAGTGACAGATACGCAGTATTTT.

The chain combines TRBV10-3 with TRBJ2-3; D is possibly TRBD2 (6 bases). Trimming removed 6 bases from V and 0 bases from J, with 16 bases in between. The CDR3 runs to 16 residues. Germline V gene lookup returns CDR1 ENHRY and CDR2 SYGVKD. The CDR3 DNA is TGTGCCATCAGCCAATTTGGCGGGGAAAGCACAGATACGCAGTATTTT. Translation gives CAISQFGGESTDTQYF.

The chain is built from TRBV4-1 and TRBJ2-6, with D unresolved. V gave up 5 bases and J gave up 4 bases, with 3 bases separating them. Germline loops: CDR1 MGHRA, CDR2 YSYEKL. The CDR3 loop spans 12 amino acids. CDR3 bases: TGCGCCAGCAGCTCGGGGGCCAACGTCCTGACTTTC. Translation: CASSSGANVLTF.

This chain joins TRBV14 and TRBJ2-7; D is unresolved. The CDR3 has 13 amino acids. V dropped 2 bases and J dropped 4 bases, with 9 bases sitting between them. Germline CDR1 reads SGHDN; CDR2 reads FVKESK. CDR3 sequence: CASSQSSVYEQYF. CDR3 sequence (DNA): TGTGCCAGCAGCCAATCCAGCGTTTACGAGCAGTACTTC.

The V call is TRBV11-2, the J call TRBJ2-5, with D uncertain. Germline CDR1 is SGHAT and CDR2 is FQNNGV. The ends were cut back, 0 bases at V and 5 bases at J, with 10 bases in the middle. The CDR3 contains 14 residues. CDR3 in DNA: TGTGCCAGCAGCTTAGATCAGGTGGTGGAGACCCAGTACTTC. Translated: CASSLDQVVETQYF.

The gene calls are TRBV27 and TRBJ1-1; unclear D gene. V lost 6 bases to trimming and J lost 1 base, with 12 bases between them. Germline CDR1 MNHEY, CDR2 SMNVEV (reference sequence). The CDR3 is 14 amino acids. The CDR3 nucleotides read TGTGCCAGCAGCCCCAGGCCCGGGAACACTGAAGCTTTCTTT. Amino acids: CASSPRPGNTEAFF.

Only a few counts were recorded for this clone. In the same sample, other DNA sequences code for this CDR3. V gene TRBV7-2 combines with J gene TRBJ1-2; possible D gene TRBD1, 6 bases. The CDR3 is made up of 14 amino acids. Germline V gene data show CDR1 as SGHTA and CDR2 as FQGNSA. The V end was cut by 1 base, the J end by 2 bases, with 8 bases between. CDR3 nucleotides: TGTGCCAGCAGCTTAGACGGGGGCAACTATGGCTACACCTTC. This codes for CASSLDGGNYGYTF. Using reference TRBV7-2 and TRBJ1-2 for the parts outside the CDR3, the full variable domain is GAGVSQSPSNKVTEKGKDVELRCDPISGHTALYWYRQSLGQGLEFLIYFQGNSAPDKSGLPSDRFSAERTGGSVSTLTIQRTQQEDSAVYLCASSLDGGNYGYTFGSGTRLTVV.

Turning to this clone: In the same sample, other DNA sequences code for this CDR3. The chain carries TRBV30 and TRBJ2-6; tentative D call: TRBD2 (5 bases). The CDR3 contains 19 residues. V shed 5 bases and J shed 1 base, with 24 bases lying between them. Germline lookup yields CDR1 GTSNPN and CDR2 SVGIG (reference sequence). The chain's CDR3 is CAWAFFRLARVSGANVLTF. Written as DNA, the CDR3 is TGTGCCTGGGCCTTTTTTAGGCTAGCAAGGGTTTCTGGGGCCAACGTCCTGACTTTC.

This clone showed up just a few times. Distinct nucleotide sequences in the sample also encode this CDR3. J is TRBJ1-1 and V is TRBV5-1; no definite D call. Germline V gene data show CDR1 as SGHRS and CDR2 as YFSETQ. V lost 0 bases, J lost 10 bases, and 13 bases lay in between. This CDR3 has 13 amino acids. In DNA form, the CDR3 reads TGCGCCAGCAGCTTGGCCGGGGAAACGGGAGCTTTCTTT. It yields the protein CASSLAGETGAFF.

To note about this clone: Other nucleotide sequences from this sample produce the same CDR3. V gene TRBV28 combines with J gene TRBJ2-2, with D perhaps assigned TRBD1 or TRBD2 (5 bases each). Trimming stripped 3 bases from V and 4 bases from J, with 9 bases between. In germline, CDR1 is MDHEN, CDR2 SYDVKM. The CDR3 is 14 amino acids. The CDR3 here is CASSLGTATGELFF. CDR3 DNA sequence: TGTGCCAGCAGTTTGGGGACGGCCACCGGGGAGCTGTTTTTT.

The sample holds a few counts of this clone. This chain connects TRBV15 to TRBJ2-6; no definite D call. The CDR3 sequence is 16 residues long. V shed 0 bases and J shed 3 bases, with 9 bases lying between them. CDR1 LNHNV and CDR2 YYDKDF come from the germline V gene (reference sequence). The CDR3 region has the DNA TGTGCCACCAGCAGAGAGGGCGAAGTTGGGGCCAACGTCCTGACTTTC. Translated, it gives CATSREGEVGANVLTF.

This clone was observed once. The V gene is TRBV2, the J gene TRBJ1-5; tentatively, D is TRBD1 (5 bases). Germline V gene sequence: CDR1 SNHLY, CDR2 FYNNEI. There are 15 residues in the CDR3. The V end was cut by 3 bases, the J end by 4 bases, with 13 bases between. The CDR3 loop reads CASSEVPRGNQPQHF. The CDR3 DNA reads as TGTGCCAGCAGTGAGGTCCCGAGGGGAAATCAGCCCCAGCATTTT.

This chain joins TRBV5-4 and TRBJ2-3; D may be TRBD1 (6 bases). Looked up from germline, CDR1 is SGHNT and CDR2 is YYREEE (reference sequence). The CDR3 loop spans 14 amino acids. V was cut by 1 base and J by 5 bases, with 11 bases left in between. The CDR3 here is CASSLNRVIDTQYF. The CDR3, as DNA: TGTGCCAGCAGCTTGAACAGGGTCATAGATACGCAGTATTTT.

This clone was counted between two and nine times. The chain has TRBV2 and TRBJ2-3; TRBD2 matches at 12 bases. V lost 3 bases, J lost 6 bases, and 10 bases stayed unmatched. This CDR3 contains 17 residues. Germline V CDR1 and CDR2: SNHLY, FYNNEI. Written as DNA, the CDR3 is TGTGCCAGCAGTGAGGGGCCTAGCGGGGGGGCCTCCGATACGCAGTATTTT. It specifies CASSEGPSGGASDTQYF.

V is TRBV18 and J is TRBJ1-1, with D uncertain. The CDR3 contains 15 residues. The V end was cut by 3 bases, the J end by 10 bases, with 21 bases between. Looked up from germline, CDR1 is KGHSH and CDR2 is LQKENI. The chain's CDR3 is CASSPPSVGTGRAFF. The CDR3, as DNA: TGTGCCAGCTCACCCCCATCGGTGGGAACGGGGAGAGCTTTCTTT.

This clone was counted only a few times. The CDR3 DNA reads TGTGCCTGGGCTGACGGACCGAACACTGAAGCTTTCTTT. Translating it yields CAWADGPNTEAFF. This rearrangement joins TRBV30 to TRBJ1-1; D is uncertain. This CDR3 contains 13 residues. Germline values: CDR1 GTSNPN, CDR2 SVGIG (reference sequence). Deletions cut 5 bases from V and 1 base from J, with 11 bases between.

As regards this clone: At the DNA level, this CDR3 is encoded by other sequences in the same sample as well. The chain joins TRBV6-5 to TRBJ2-7; possible D gene TRBD1, 5 bases. CDR1 and CDR2 from the germline V gene are MNHEY and SVGAGI. The V end lost 6 bases, the J end lost 0 bases, and 12 bases lay between the germline ends. The CDR3 runs to 14 residues. The CDR3 region is CASRRTGFSYEQYF. The CDR3 DNA sequence: TGTGCCAGCAGAAGAACAGGTTTCTCCTACGAGCAGTACTTC.

The CDR3 region is CASSLSENYGYTF. As DNA, the CDR3 is TGTGCCAGCAGCCTGAGCGAAAACTATGGCTACACCTTC. This sequence joins TRBV16 and TRBJ1-2; D not resolved. This CDR3 has 13 residues. CDR1 and CDR2 from the germline V gene are KGHSY and FQNENV. Deletions cut 4 bases from V and 2 bases from J, with 8 bases between.

The chain couples TRBV7-9 to TRBJ2-2; no definite D call. Germline V CDR1 and CDR2: SEHNR, FQNEAQ (reference sequence). V gave up 2 bases and J gave up 2 bases, with 9 bases separating them. The CDR3 is 15 amino acids. CDR3 DNA: TGTGCCAGCAGCTTACGGGCGGTTAACACCGGGGAGCTGTTTTTT. Protein sequence: CASSLRAVNTGELFF.

The chain couples TRBV5-1 to TRBJ2-3, with unresolved D. Germline values: CDR1 SGHRS, CDR2 YFSETQ. The CDR3 is 14 amino acids. The V gene lost 1 base and the J gene lost 6 bases, with 12 bases spanning the gap. CDR3 sequence: CASSLRPPEDTQYF. DNA of the CDR3: TGCGCCAGCAGCTTGAGACCCCCCGAGGATACGCAGTATTTT.

This chain links TRBV19 with TRBJ2-4; 8 bases fit TRBD1. This CDR3 is 14 amino acids long. The germline V gene has CDR1 LNHDA and CDR2 SQIVND (reference sequence). V was pared by 5 bases and J by 6 bases, with 6 bases of the junction left unmatched. In DNA, the CDR3 is TGTGCCAGTAGTTCCGGACAGGGAGTAAACATTCAGTACTTC. Its translation is CASSSGQGVNIQYF.

Details on this clone: The sample carries other DNA sequences with the same CDR3. The chain uses TRBV7-9 and TRBJ2-6; D gene ambiguous. The germline V gene has CDR1 SEHNR and CDR2 FQNEAQ (reference sequence). V was cut by 4 bases and J by 4 bases, with 11 bases left in between. The CDR3 contains 15 residues. The CDR3 DNA sequence: TGTGCCAGCAGCTCCGGGCCGCTGGGGGCCAACGTCCTGACTTTC. Its translation: CASSSGPLGANVLTF.

This chain links TRBV6-6 with TRBJ2-5; D not resolved. CDR1 is MNHNY and CDR2 is SVGAGI in the germline V gene (reference sequence). The V gene lost 5 bases and the J gene lost 7 bases, with 14 bases spanning the gap. The CDR3 length is 13 residues. In DNA form, the CDR3 reads TGTGCCAGCAGTGATCCCAGACTTTGGACCCAGTACTTC. Residues: CASSDPRLWTQYF.

In DNA form, the CDR3 reads TGTGCCAGTAGTCGCACGGGCCGTACGGCCGGGGAGCTGTTTTTT. Encoded protein: CASSRTGRTAGELFF. The chain uses TRBV19 and TRBJ2-2; D remains unclear. Germline V CDR1 and CDR2: LNHDA, SQIVND (reference sequence). The V gene lost 5 bases and the J gene lost 6 bases, with 16 bases spanning the gap. There are 15 residues in the CDR3.

This clone was seen a few times. The V call is TRBV21-1, the J call TRBJ2-7; the table calls TRBD1, which could not be checked here. TRBV21-1 has pseudogene status. The CDR3 has 14 residues. The CDR3 loop reads CASSKSDSSYEQYF. CDR3 in DNA: TGTGCCAGCAGCAAAAGCGACAGTTCCTACGAGCAGTACTTC.

This sequence joins TRBV5-1 and TRBJ2-3, with 14 bases matching TRBD2. After removal of 7 bases from V and 3 bases from J, the junction contained 7 bases not matched to a gene. Per germline, CDR1 SGHRS and CDR2 YFSETQ. The CDR3 loop spans 16 amino acids. The CDR3 coding sequence is TGCGCCAGCGTAGAGACTAGCGGGGGGGCGACAGATACGCAGTATTTT. It is translated as CASVETSGGATDTQYF.